This TCR beta chain is from a study of identical twins. General observations from the study: Models, which agreed with sharing between unrelated individuals, nonetheless underestimated the out-of-frame TCR alpha sharing seen in monozygotic twins.

As concerns this clonotype: The antigen is unknown.

In TCRdb, the 5' RACE reads were re-called with MiXCR into one record per CDR3 protein. The profile shows about 390,000 distinct CDR3 sequences, approximately 9.1% of them singletons. The source material was naive T cells sorted from blood. This clonotype originated in a woman between 50 and 59 years old in good health.

This CDR3 is CATSRDRTEAGELFF. Here the CDR3 DNA reads TGTGCCACCAGCAGAGATAGGACAGAGGCCGGGGAGCTGTTTTTT. The chain links TRBV15 to TRBJ2-2, with D perhaps TRBD1 (6 bases). The V end lost 0 bases, the J end lost 6 bases, and 11 bases lay between the germline ends. CDR3 length: 15 amino acids. Germline CDR1 is LNHNV and CDR2 is YYDKDF (reference sequence).